This T cell receptor (beta chain) originates from a study of TIL therapy for anti-PD-1-resistant metastatic lung cancer. Time point defined: pre-treatment sample, taken before nivolumab and TIL therapy. The tumor samples were excised metastases, mostly pleural nodules or supraclavicular lymph nodes. Patients then received nivolumab; progressors got lymphodepletion, TIL and IL-2. This was the immunoSEQ v3 assay. Assay: immunoSEQ multiplex PCR; the TCRdb copy retains only in-frame clones and omits some. The table records about 50,000 clones, about two thirds of them present only once. General study results and limits: TIL cultures after expansion showed higher clonality and lower diversity than baseline tumor (median 6% vs 31%).

The V gene's germline CDR1 is SGHTA and CDR2 FQGNSA. The CDR3 length is 14 residues. The trim removed 6 bases at V and 5 bases at J, leaving 5 bases unmatched. As regards this clone: The antigen is undetermined.

V and J are TRBV7-2 and TRBJ2-2; 8 bases fit TRBD2. Material: tumor tissue, obtained at baseline. The sequence was obtained from a person between 25 and 80 years old with non-small cell lung cancer. CDR3 loop: CASSQVAGTGELFF. The CDR3 nucleotides are TGTGCCAGCAGTCAAGTAGCGGGGACCGGGGAGCTGTTTTTT.